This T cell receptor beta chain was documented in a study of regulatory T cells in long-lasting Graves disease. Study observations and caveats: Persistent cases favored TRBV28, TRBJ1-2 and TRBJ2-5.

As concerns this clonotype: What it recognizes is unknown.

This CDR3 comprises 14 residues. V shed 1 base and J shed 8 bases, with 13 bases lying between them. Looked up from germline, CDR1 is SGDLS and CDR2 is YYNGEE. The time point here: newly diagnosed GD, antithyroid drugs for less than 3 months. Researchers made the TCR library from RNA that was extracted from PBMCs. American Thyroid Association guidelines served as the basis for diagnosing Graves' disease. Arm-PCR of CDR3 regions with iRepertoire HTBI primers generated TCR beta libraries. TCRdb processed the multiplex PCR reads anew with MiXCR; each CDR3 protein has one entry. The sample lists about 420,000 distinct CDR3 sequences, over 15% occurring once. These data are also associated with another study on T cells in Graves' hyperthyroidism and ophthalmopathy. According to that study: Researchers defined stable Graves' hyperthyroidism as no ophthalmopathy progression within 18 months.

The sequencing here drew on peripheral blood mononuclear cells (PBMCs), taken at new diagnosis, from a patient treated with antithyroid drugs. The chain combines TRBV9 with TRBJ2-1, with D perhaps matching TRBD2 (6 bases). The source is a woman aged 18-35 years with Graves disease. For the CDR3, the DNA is TGTGCCAGCAGCGTACAGGGAGGATTACATGAGCAGTTCTTC. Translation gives CASSVQGGLHEQFF.